This T cell receptor beta chain was observed in a study of blood T cell repertoires in COVID-19 (dated by TCRdb to 2020 to 2022). In the study overall: Collaborator samples came from the United States, Italy and Spain and covered acute and convalescent phases of COVID-19. Samples were obtained from the ongoing ImmuneRACE study (first 160 participants) and from about 1,300 subjects provided by 6 global collaborators. A de-identified subject ID, COVID-19 status, age in years and sex were almost always included in the sample metadata. Subjects who had been exposed to COVID-19, were actively infected with it, or had recovered from it provided the deeply sampled blood TCRbeta repertoires that made up the dataset. The repertoires were released in a freely available public database meant as a resource for research on the immune response to SARS-CoV-2. The material from the prospective study consisted of cDNA or gDNA derived from T cells, B-cell-depleted T cells, or PBMCs. Where available, HLA class I and class II types were obtained from metadata supplied by the sample provider rather than from assay-based typing.

Enrolling through a virtual design, the prospective study's participants ranged in age from roughly 18 to 100 years and lived across about two dozen United States geographic areas. In the prospective study, participants were assigned to cohorts based on the clinical history participants reported in a screening survey and a study questionnaire. Mobile phlebotomists in the prospective study collected whole blood, serum and a nasopharyngeal or oropharyngeal swab from every participant. Over a 2-month period, participants in the prospective study had the option of providing additional blood draws and questionnaires. Before DNA extraction, prospective study blood samples were shipped either frozen or at room temperature. TCRbeta CDR3 regions were amplified from genomic DNA using the immunoSEQ Assay, a bias-controlled multiplex PCR. As for how the authors treated the data: The number of nucleated cells in each sample was estimated by amplification of reference gene primers within the assay. To quantify the absolute abundance of each unique TCRbeta CDR3 rearrangement, sequence reads were collapsed and filtered. For each sample, productive Simpson clonality was calculated by taking the square root of Simpson's diversity index across productive rearrangements. TCRdb stores this immuneACCESS table with in-frame sequences only. Part of the clones is absent; in the studies checked, under half of the shortfall reflects unresolved V genes, and no reason is known for the rest. That table supplies the V and J calls and clone size; D and trimming were determined from the DNA. The sample records 140,000 to 150,000 clones, about four fifths of which are singletons. The ten largest clonotypes hold approximately 3.6% of the sample.

What the study reported, not specific to this receptor: Clinical and demographic metadata were provided uncurated, with the amount varying by source and participant.

With regard to this clone: Its antigen is not yet known. Base qualities are not at hand, and no much larger clone is one base apart.

The cysteine opens and the phenylalanine closes a CDR3 of 14 amino acids. The entry retains the CDR3 DNA only, 42 bases that are in frame from base 1. V is cut by 3 bases and J by 0 bases, and the space between the germline ends is 9 bases. Reading the germline V gene gives CDR1 SGHTS and CDR2 YDEGEE. In this chain, TRBV5-8 is recombined with TRBJ2-5; no D gene is confidently identified. The source is a woman aged 50 to 60 with acute COVID-19. Sequenced material: PBMCs or T cells enriched from blood (not recorded which). The DNA sequence is TGTGCCAGCAGCTCCTCGGGTTACCAAGAGACCCAGTACTTC. Protein translation: CASSSSGYQETQYF.